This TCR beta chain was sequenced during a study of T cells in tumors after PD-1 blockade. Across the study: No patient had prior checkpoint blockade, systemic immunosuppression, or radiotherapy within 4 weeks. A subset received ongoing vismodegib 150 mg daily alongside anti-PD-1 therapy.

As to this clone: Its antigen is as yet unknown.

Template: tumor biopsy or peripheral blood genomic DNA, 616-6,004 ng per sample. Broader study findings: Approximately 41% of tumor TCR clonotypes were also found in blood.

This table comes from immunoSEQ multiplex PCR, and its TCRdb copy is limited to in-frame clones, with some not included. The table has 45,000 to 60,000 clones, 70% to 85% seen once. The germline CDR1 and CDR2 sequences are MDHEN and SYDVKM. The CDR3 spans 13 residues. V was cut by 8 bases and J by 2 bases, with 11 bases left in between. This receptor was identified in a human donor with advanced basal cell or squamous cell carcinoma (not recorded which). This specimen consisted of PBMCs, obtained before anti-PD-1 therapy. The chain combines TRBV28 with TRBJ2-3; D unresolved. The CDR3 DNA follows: TGTGCCAGCCGATCGCCGATCACAGATACGCAGTATTTT. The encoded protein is CASRSPITDTQYF.